This TCR beta chain derives from a study of naive and memory T cell subsets (dated by TCRdb to about 2017). Study-level background: An open-source, UMI-based TCR alpha and beta sequencing pipeline was applied to sorted naive and memory peripheral blood T cell subsets. IgG serology results and the functional CMV T cell responses were in complete agreement. RNA was DNase-treated and reverse transcribed with TCR constant-region primers, mostly using SuperScript III. What the authors observed across the whole study: Clonotypes were defined as single alpha or beta chain sequences, not paired alpha/beta receptors. In both CD4 and CD8 cells, the Gini index increased while Shannon and inverse Simpson diversity decreased from naive through CM, EM and EMRA. RNA-based TCR counts may be affected by expression changes linked to T cell activation and differentiation. A few larger clonotypes were present in naive repertoires, particularly the CD8 repertoires, and these clonotypes were possibly memory cells re-expressing CD45RA. The repertoire findings for the naive and memory subsets could not be validated against a ground truth because none was available. Once error correction was done, more than 90% of naive TCR sequences showed up just once, which made the naive abundance distributions much steeper than those of the memory subsets. TCR abundance followed a power law whose exponent differed between naive and memory subsets but was consistent across the three individuals.

The CDR1 and CDR2 encoded by the germline V gene are MNHEY and SVGEGT. From the cysteine up to the phenylalanine, the CDR3 has a length of 15 residues. The sequence is cut down to CDR3 DNA, 45 bases in frame from base 1. V drops 0 bases and J drops 6 bases, leaving 12 bases in between. Library method: UMI-ligation and nested PCR. To cover both TRBC1 and TRBC2, the beta constant-region primer consisted of an equimolar mix of two oligonucleotides. The ligated cDNA went through four rounds of PCR with nested alpha and beta constant-region primers together with the SP2 primer. A single-stranded oligonucleotide carrying the SP2 primer and a 12-nucleotide UMI was ligated to the 3' end of the cDNA by T4 RNA ligase 1. Incubation of the ligation reaction lasted about 19-24 hours at 16 degrees C. PCR2 was usually performed as a SYBR Green qPCR and halted at a preset threshold so that over-amplification would not occur. Agencourt AMPure XP magnetic beads were used for all purifications after the first. Libraries were quantified by Qubit and checked on a TapeStation, where a main peak was expected near 650 bp. The pooled libraries were sequenced on an Illumina MiSeq using v2 2x251 paired-end kits, which usually yielded roughly 0.85-2.1 million reads per sample. Each sample was pooled at 4 nM, and about 5-8% PhiX was included to help cluster recognition. The authors' pipeline ran thus. Decombinator assigned V and J genes to Demultiplexor-processed FASTQ reads by tag matching, allowing a single base-pair mismatch. Collapsinator used UMIs to correct both sequencing errors and frequency errors arising from PCR heterogeneity. TCRs were translated and CDR3s were extracted from the conserved cysteine to the FGXG phenylalanine by CDR3Translator, with non-productive sequences being flagged. Gini, Shannon entropy and inverse Simpson indices were computed after subsampling the repertoires to the same number of UMI-defined TCRs. Within the linear range, a power law was fitted by maximum likelihood to the distributions of clonotype abundance. Similar UMI counts, unique TCR numbers and clonal distributions were obtained with the pipeline and with MIGEC on one naive CD8 sample. In one analysis, naive TCRs also found in any memory subset of the same donor were removed from the naive repertoire. A set of under 8,500 CMV-associated CDR3 sequences, compiled from VDJdb and a published dataset, was used to search the repertoires. Clones were called with MiXCR by TCRdb after fastp trimmed the public reads at Q25, and only in-frame beta chains were retained. When rows share a CDR3 protein, they turn into one entry using the most common DNA and genes. The V and J calls were determined by TCRdb, not by the authors. Here the sample has some 82,000 distinct CDR3 sequences; 10% to 12% occur a single time. Together, the top ten hold around 0.13% of the sample.

This clonotype has only a few counts. Its antigen is unknown. Base qualities are not provided; no much larger clone lies one nucleotide away. From the second PCR step on, the TCR alpha and beta chain libraries were amplified in separate reactions. The CMV status of each donor was determined by measuring IFNgamma production from CD4+ T cells after fresh PBMCs had been stimulated overnight with CMV viral lysate. CD4 T cells were positively selected with Miltenyi beads, followed by positive selection of CD8 T cells from the CD4-negative fraction. Cells were stained for CD3, CD4, CD8, CD45RA, CD27 and a live/dead dye and were sorted on a BD Aria II into four subsets based on CD45RA and CD27. Blood came from a few healthy volunteers, each fractionated into CD4 and CD8 T cells and then into four differentiation subsets. Approximately 130 ml of peripheral blood was drawn per donor, and PBMC were isolated by Ficoll-Paque PLUS density-gradient centrifugation. The sorted cells were lysed in RLT buffer, after which RNA was extracted using a Qiagen RNeasy kit and kept at -80 degrees C.

The sequence was obtained from a human donor in good health. The specimen sequenced was naive CD4+ T cells from blood. The sample's cell subset or site, from its label and the paper: naive T cells, CD45RA high CD27+. The sequence links TRBV6-2 or TRBV6-3 to TRBJ2-1; D gene: possibly TRBD2, on 5 matching bases. Read as DNA, the sequence is TGTGCCAGCAGTTACTCGCTGGGGAGTGTCAATGAGCAGTTCTTC. Its protein product is CASSYSLGSVNEQFF.